The 19 T cell receptor beta chains reported below all come from one sample, sequenced in a study of response to subunit inactivated influenza vaccine. TCRdb analysed the RT-PCR reads with MiXCR anew, one entry per CDR3 protein. The table includes 750,000 to 850,000 distinct CDR3 sequences, less than 20% detected once. Sequences were derived from PBMCs from blood, sampled about 5 days after vaccination. The receptors were sampled from a man aged 50 or older who received an inactivated influenza vaccine.

The chain links TRBV20-1 to TRBJ2-5; 12 bases match TRBD2. CDR3 size: 15 residues. The germline V gene has CDR1 DFQATT and CDR2 SNEGSKA (reference sequence). With V trimmed by 4 bases and J by 0 bases, 3 bases remained unmatched. The CDR3 spells CSAKGLAGNQETQYF. The CDR3, as DNA: TGCAGTGCTAAGGGACTAGCGGGTAACCAAGAGACCCAGTACTTC.

V usage is TRBV12-3 or TRBV12-4 and J usage is TRBJ2-2; 8 nucleotides line up with TRBD1. This CDR3 is 14 amino acids long. V shed 5 bases and J 6 bases; nucleotides not matched to a gene: 5. CDR3 region: CASSPGQGSGELFF. The CDR3 bases are TGTGCCAGCAGTCCCGGACAGGGATCCGGGGAGCTGTTTTTT.

This clonotype was seen ten or more times. DNA of the CDR3: TGCGCCAGCAGCCGAGGACAGGGAGGCAATTCACCCCTCCACTTT. This gives the protein CASSRGQGGNSPLHF. The chain couples TRBV4-3 to TRBJ1-6; 8 bases align to TRBD1. Germline V gene data show CDR1 as LGHNA and CDR2 as YSLEER. The CDR3 is 15 amino acids. Trimming removed 4 bases from V and 7 bases from J; junction bases left unmatched: 6.

The chain carries TRBV24-1 and TRBJ2-1; 7 bases match TRBD2. V was clipped by 2 bases and J by 8 bases; unmatched bases: 11. Germline V gene lookup returns CDR1 KGHDR and CDR2 SFDVKD. CDR3 length: 16 residues. DNA for the CDR3: TGTGCCACCAGTGATTGGGACTATTTTTTATTCGATGAGCAGTTCTTC. Its translation: CATSDWDYFLFDEQFF.

The chain is built from TRBV20-1 and TRBJ2-4; D perhaps matches TRBD2 (6 bases). Germline CDR1 and CDR2: DFQATT and SNEGSKA (reference sequence). The CDR3 consists of 12 residues. V was shortened by 4 bases and J by 7 bases, with 11 bases between the two germline ends. CDR3 loop: CSATPGGNIQYF. The CDR3 DNA sequence: TGCAGTGCTACTCCTGGGGGGAACATTCAGTACTTC.

The chain couples TRBV4-1 to TRBJ1-6; D is perhaps TRBD1 (5 bases). The CDR3 has 16 residues. CDR1 is MGHRA and CDR2 is YSYEKL in the germline V gene. Between the trimmed V and J ends, which lost 2 bases and 6 bases, there was a span of 14 bases. In DNA form, the CDR3 reads TGCGCCAGCAGCCAAAATTCAGGGAGAACTAATTCACCCCTCCACTTT. Protein: CASSQNSGRTNSPLHF.

This clonotype was seen more than once but under ten times. The chain couples TRBV29-1 to TRBJ2-5; TRBD2 aligns across 13 bases. Trimming removed 4 bases from V and 5 bases from J; junction bases left unmatched: 7. The CDR3 totals 15 residues. In germline, CDR1 is SQVTM, CDR2 ANQGSEA. As DNA, the CDR3 is TGCAGCGTTGCGGGACTAGCGGGGTTGGCGGAGACCCAGTACTTC. It yields the protein CSVAGLAGLAETQYF.

In its sample, this clonotype was seen a few times. The rearrangement links TRBV5-6 to TRBJ2-3; a possible D gene is TRBD2 (5 bases). The V gene's germline CDR1 is SGHDT and CDR2 YYEEEE. V was pared by 7 bases and J by 0 bases, with 12 bases between. The CDR3 spans 14 residues. This chain's CDR3 is CASLFAGSTDTQYF. The CDR3 region has the DNA TGTGCCAGCCTTTTCGCGGGTAGCACAGATACGCAGTATTTT.

This clonotype was seen a few times. V usage is TRBV5-6 and J usage is TRBJ2-6; 10 bases line up with TRBD2. The ends lost 2 bases at V and 3 bases at J; junction bases unmatched: 8. CDR1 is SGHDT and CDR2 is YYEEEE in the germline V gene. The CDR3 loop spans 18 amino acids. CDR3 protein: CASSLTSGVIYGANVLTF. The CDR3 region has the DNA TGTGCCAGCAGCTTAACTAGCGGGGTCATCTATGGGGCCAACGTCCTGACTTTC. Supplemented by reference TRBV5-6 and TRBJ2-6, the full variable domain reads DAGVTQSPTHLIKTRGQQVTLRCSPKSGHDTVSWYQQALGQGPQFIFQYYEEEERQRGNFPDRFSGHQFPNYSSELNVNALLLGDSALYLCASSLTSGVIYGANVLTFGAGSRLTVL.

In this sample, this clonotype turned up a few times. The chain couples TRBV4-1 to TRBJ1-2; no reliable D call. V was clipped by 6 bases and J by 8 bases, with 13 bases between them. This CDR3 is 12 amino acids long. CDR1 MGHRA and CDR2 YSYEKL come from the germline V gene. In DNA form, the CDR3 reads TGCGCCAGCAGAGGGCAGGACGGGGGCTACACCTTC. Translating it yields CASRGQDGGYTF.

This clonotype was seen ten or more times. In nucleotides, the CDR3 is TGTGCCAGCAGTTCCGGGAACAATGAGCAGTTCTTC. Translated: CASSSGNNEQFF. The chain recombines TRBV12-3 or TRBV12-4 with TRBJ2-1; tentatively, D is TRBD2 (5 bases). This CDR3 region has 12 residues. V lost 4 bases and J lost 5, with 6 bases in between.

The chain has TRBV6-5 and TRBJ2-5; perhaps TRBD1 as D (6 bases). V lost 0 bases to trimming and J lost 5 bases, with 13 bases between them. This CDR3 spans 15 amino acids. Germline CDR1 reads MNHEY; CDR2 reads SVGAGI. In nucleotides, the CDR3 is TGTGCCAGCAGTTACTCGATTGAGAGGGGGGAGACCCAGTACTTC. Its protein is CASSYSIERGETQYF.

This clonotype has only a few counts. The chain uses TRBV24-1 and TRBJ2-2, with 8 nucleotides matching TRBD1. V lost 4 bases to trimming and J lost 1 base; unmatched junction nucleotides: 4. The germline gives CDR1 KGHDR, CDR2 SFDVKD. This CDR3 is 16 amino acids long. The CDR3 DNA reads TGTGCCACCAGTGACTACGGACAGGGGAACACCGGGGAGCTGTTTTTT. Translation: CATSDYGQGNTGELFF.

The rearrangement joins TRBV6-1 to TRBJ2-2, with TRBD1 matching over 8 bases. Germline CDR1 and CDR2: MNHNS and SASEGT. J gave up 8 bases and V 11 bases, and 16 bases lay outside the gene matches. This CDR3 region has 15 residues. CDR3 residues: CACSLRTGTGGELFF. DNA for the CDR3: TGTGCCTGCTCCCTCCGGACAGGGACGGGTGGGGAGCTGTTTTTT.

In this sample, this clonotype turned up a few times. V usage is TRBV21-1 and J usage is TRBJ2-7; the table's D call of TRBD1 was not tested on the DNA. TRBV21-1 is deemed a pseudogene. This CDR3 spans 15 amino acids. The CDR3 here is CASSKGQGGGYEQYF. In nucleotides, the CDR3 is TGTGCCAGCAGCAAGGGACAGGGGGGAGGCTACGAGCAGTACTTC.

The chain carries TRBV29-1 and TRBJ1-2; D is possibly TRBD1 (5 bases). The germline V gene has CDR1 SQVTM and CDR2 ANQGSEA. Trimming pared 1 base from V and 8 bases from J, leaving 8 bases between. CDR3 length equals 11 residues. The CDR3 sequence is CSVEGGEGYTF. The CDR3 region has the DNA TGCAGCGTTGAAGGGGGGGAAGGCTACACCTTC.

This clonotype appeared a few times. The chain joins TRBV29-1 to TRBJ1-2; 8 positions match TRBD1. With V trimmed by 6 bases and J by 3 bases, 6 bases remained unmatched. Germline V CDR1 and CDR2: SQVTM, ANQGSEA. The CDR3 consists of 13 residues. CDR3: CSVRTGRHYGYTF. CDR3 bases: TGCAGCGTCCGGACAGGGAGGCACTATGGCTACACCTTC.

The chain is built from TRBV6-1 and TRBJ1-1; tentative D call: TRBD1 (6 bases). V lost 5 bases and J lost 4, with 14 bases in between. In germline, CDR1 is MNHNS, CDR2 SASEGT. The CDR3 length is 14 residues. The CDR3 sequence: CASSITSGATEAFF. Written as DNA, the CDR3 is TGTGCCAGCAGTATCACGTCGGGGGCCACTGAAGCTTTCTTT.

This clonotype came up a few times. The genes are TRBV15 and TRBJ2-7; D unresolved. The length of the CDR3 is 14 residues. CDR1 LNHNV and CDR2 YYDKDF come from the germline V gene (reference sequence). V shed 4 bases and J shed 1 base, with 11 bases lying between them. In nucleotides, the CDR3 is TGTGCCACCAGCAAAGGTGGGGTATCCTACGAGCAGTACTTC. Encoded protein: CATSKGGVSYEQYF. The full variable domain, completed using reference TRBV15 and TRBJ2-7, is DAMVIQNPRYQVTQFGKPVTLSCSQTLNHNVMYWYQQKSSQAPKLLFHYYDKDFNNEADTPDNFQSRRPNTSFCFLDIRSPGLGDTAMYLCATSKGGVSYEQYFGPGTRLTVT.